This entry is about one T cell receptor (beta chain). Sequencing was performed with immunoSEQ multiplex PCR; in TCRdb, only in-frame clones are kept and a portion is missing. Among fewer than 350,000 clones listed, approximately 88% were seen once. This record comes from a study of blood T cell repertoires in COVID-19. V shed 3 bases and J 4 bases; nucleotides not matched to a gene: 7. The CDR3 contains 16 residues. Germline-derived CDR1 and CDR2 are SNHLY and FYNNEI. The chain couples TRBV2 to TRBJ2-2; 8 positions agree with TRBD2. The clonotype originates from a woman in her 30s with COVID-19, enrolled during active disease. The specimen sequenced was peripheral blood. This chain's CDR3 is CASSDRVAGFTGELFF. The CDR3 DNA is TGTGCCAGCAGTGATCGAGTAGCGGGGTTCACCGGGGAGCTGTTTTTT.